This TCR beta chain was observed in a study of blood T cell repertoires in COVID-19. Looked up from germline, CDR1 is MNHEY and CDR2 is SMNVEV (reference sequence). V gave up 8 bases and J gave up 0 bases; unmatched junction bases: 7. There are 16 residues in the CDR3. Original data processing: Amplifying reference gene primers gave estimates of nucleated cell counts. The table came from immunoSEQ multiplex PCR; TCRdb's copy has only in-frame clones and leaves some out. The V and J calls and clone size were taken over from that table, and D and trimming were inferred from the DNA. The table includes under 250,000 clones, approximately 85% detected once.

What was sequenced was PBMCs or T cells enriched from blood (not recorded which). The genes are TRBV27 and TRBJ1-6; 7 bases match TRBD1. This TCR came from a woman aged 50 to 60 with acute COVID-19. The CDR3 is CASSRGGGSYNSPLHF. In DNA, the CDR3 is TGTGCCAGCTCAAGAGGGGGCGGCTCCTATAATTCACCCCTCCACTTT.